This section outlines one T cell receptor (beta chain) sequence together with its context. One end of the junction varies from germline; a read error may be responsible. This sample is part of a study of cytomegalovirus exposure and HLA in healthy donors. Study details: A later analysis reported the same platform for the roughly 120 validation repertoires and the roughly 700 first-cohort repertoires.

CDR1 and CDR2 from the germline V gene are MNHEY and SMNVEV (reference sequence). The CDR3 is 13 amino acids. Sequencing used immunoSEQ multiplex PCR; TCRdb keeps in-frame clones, though not all of them. The profile covers a few hundred thousand clones, with less than 95% appearing a single time and roughly 3% taken by the ten largest. V gene TRBV27 combines with J gene TRBJ2-4, with D possibly TRBD2 on 6 matching bases. The receptor was isolated from a woman aged 25 to 45 in good health and CMV-seronegative. Sequences were obtained from PBMCs. As DNA, the CDR3 is TGTGCCAGCAGTTTAAGTTGGTCGGCGGGGAGACACTTC. Protein: CASSLSWSAGRHF.